These 5 T cell receptor beta chains came from one sample sequenced in a study of blood T cell repertoires in COVID-19. Profiling relied on immunoSEQ multiplex PCR, and the TCRdb table lists in-frame clones only, not all of them. The sample records roughly 250,000 clones, around 88% being singletons. The sequencing sample was made of PBMCs or T cells enriched from blood (not recorded which). The receptors were gathered from a woman between 45 and 65 years old who had recovered from COVID-19.

V and J are TRBV28 and TRBJ2-7; tentative D call: TRBD1 (6 bases). Germline V lookup: CDR1 MDHEN, CDR2 SYDVKM. Deletions cut 3 bases from V and 3 bases from J, with 12 bases between. This CDR3 spans 14 amino acids. The CDR3 region is CASSFLDRVYEQYF. The CDR3 DNA reads as TGTGCCAGCAGTTTCTTGGACAGAGTCTACGAGCAGTACTTC.

This clone was recorded only once. The gene calls are TRBV18 and TRBJ2-1; 9 bases are shared with TRBD2. The V segment lost 2 bases and the J segment 3 bases; nucleotides outside the gene matches: 5. There are 16 residues in the CDR3. Germline CDR1 and CDR2: KGHSH and LQKENI. For the CDR3, the DNA is TGTGCCAGCTCACCAATAGCGGGAGATATCTACAATGAGCAGTTCTTC. Translation: CASSPIAGDIYNEQFF.

V and J are TRBV11-3 and TRBJ2-7, with no clear D. The germline gives CDR1 SGHNT, CDR2 YENEEA. The CDR3 is 12 amino acids. V lost 3 bases, J lost 4 bases, and 7 bases lay in between. CDR3 sequence reads: CASSFDGYEQYF. In DNA, the CDR3 is TGTGCCAGCAGCTTCGACGGGTACGAGCAGTACTTC.

J is TRBJ2-1 and V is TRBV27; 13 bases agree with TRBD2. The trim removed 3 bases at V and 4 bases at J, leaving 9 bases unmatched. From germline, CDR1 is MNHEY and CDR2 SMNVEV (reference sequence). This CDR3 spans 18 amino acids. The CDR3 coding sequence is TGTGCCAGCAGTTTTACTAGCGGGGGGGTAGGGGTTTACAATGAGCAGTTCTTC. It specifies CASSFTSGGVGVYNEQFF.

This sequence joins TRBV6-4 and TRBJ1-1; 7 nucleotides match TRBD1. The CDR3 contains 15 residues. Germline V gene sequence: CDR1 MRHNA, CDR2 SNTAGT. Trimming at V came to 6 bases and at J to 2 bases, leaving 9 bases not matched to a gene. CDR3 protein: CASSESDRRNTEAFF. The CDR3 coding sequence is TGTGCCAGCAGCGAATCGGACAGGAGAAACACTGAAGCTTTCTTT.